These T cell receptor beta chains were read from a single sample in a study of beta chain features in type 1 diabetes. TCRdb's table, derived via immunoSEQ multiplex PCR, lists solely in-frame clones and lacks some. The sample contains about 340,000 clones, roughly a tenth of which appear only once. The sample consisted of central memory CD4+ T cells from blood. The receptor set was obtained from a man aged 25 to 40 with type 1 diabetes. Each CDR3 is given with its conserved first and last residue. The D gene is left open where the match is weak. Expanded clones get a size class; other rows say once, few or many, or leave the size out.

D: TRBD1; size: NA; V: TRBV4-3; J: TRBJ1-4; DNA: TGCGCCAGCAGCCAAGATTTACGGCAGGGGGCAACTAATGAAAAACTGTTTTTT; CDR3: CASSQDLRQGATNEKLFF
D: NA; size: few; V: TRBV7-2; J: TRBJ2-3; DNA: TGTGCCAGCAGCTTAGTCTGGGATGGAGATACGCAGTATTTT; CDR3: CASSLVWDGDTQYF
D: NA; size: few; V: TRBV4-3; J: TRBJ1-4; DNA: TGCGCCAGCAGCCAAGATTACGGCGGAAACTATGAAAAACTGTTTTTT; CDR3: CASSQDYGGNYEKLFF
D: TRBD2; size: NA; V: TRBV7-9; J: TRBJ2-7; DNA: TGTGCCACTAGCGGGGGGACCCGGACAAGGGAGCAGTACTTC; CDR3: CATSGGTRTREQYF
D: TRBD2; size: few; V: TRBV19; J: TRBJ2-3; DNA: TGTGCCAGTAGTCTTGGACTAGCGGGAGGTCTCACAGATACGCAGTATTTT; CDR3: CASSLGLAGGLTDTQYF
D: NA; size: few; V: TRBV28; J: TRBJ2-7; DNA: TGTGCCAGCGCGACCGGACCTCGGAACGAGCAGTACTTC; CDR3: CASATGPRNEQYF
D: TRBD2; size: few; V: TRBV7-2; J: TRBJ2-5; DNA: TGTGCCAGCAGCTTAGTGGGTAGCGGGGGGGCGGAGACCCAGTACTTC; CDR3: CASSLVGSGGAETQYF
D: TRBD2; size: NA; V: TRBV27; J: TRBJ2-1; DNA: TGTGCCAGCAGTGCTCGGACTAGCGGGGGCGATGAGCAGTTCTTC; CDR3: CASSARTSGGDEQFF
D: NA; size: NA; V: TRBV10-2; J: TRBJ1-1; DNA: TGCGCCAGCAGCCGGATCTCGAACACTGAAGCTTTCTTT; CDR3: CASSRISNTEAFF
D: TRBD2; size: NA; V: TRBV19; J: TRBJ2-3; DNA: TGTGCCAGTAGGCTTCGACTGTCTAGCGGAGATACGCAGTATTTT; CDR3: CASRLRLSSGDTQYF
D: NA; size: few; V: TRBV21-1; J: TRBJ2-7; DNA: TGTGCCAGCAGCAAAGGGGCAGAACCCTCCTACGAGCAGTACTTC; CDR3: CASSKGAEPSYEQYF
D: NA; size: few; V: TRBV7-6; J: TRBJ2-7; DNA: TGTGCCAGCAGAAAGGCAGCTTACGAGCAGTACTTC; CDR3: CASRKAAYEQYF
D: NA; size: many; V: TRBV7-9; J: TRBJ2-5; DNA: TGTGCCAGCAGCTTAAGGTTAACTAGCCACGAGGAACAAGAGACCCAGTACTTC; CDR3: CASSLRLTSHEEQETQYF
D: NA; size: few; V: TRBV19; J: TRBJ2-6; DNA: TGTGCCAGTAGTCCCCTCGAGGCTGGGGCCAACGTCCTGACTTTC; CDR3: CASSPLEAGANVLTF
D: NA; size: NA; V: TRBV2; J: TRBJ2-7; DNA: TGTGCCAGCAGCGCGACTAATTACGAGCAGTACTTC; CDR3: CASSATNYEQYF
D: TRBD2; size: few; V: TRBV7-2; J: TRBJ2-1; DNA: TGTGCCGGAGGGACTAGCGGGGGACTTTACAATGAGCAGTTCTTC; CDR3: CAGGTSGGLYNEQFF
D: NA; size: few; V: TRBV4-3; J: TRBJ1-2; DNA: TGCGCCAGCAGCCAAGAAGGCACAGGCTACTATGGCTACACCTTC; CDR3: CASSQEGTGYYGYTF
D: NA; size: NA; V: TRBV2; J: TRBJ2-7; DNA: TGTGCCAGCAGCTTTGGGCCTGGGCCCTACGAGCAGTACTTC; CDR3: CASSFGPGPYEQYF
D: TRBD1; size: few; V: TRBV5-1; J: TRBJ2-1; DNA: TGCGCCAGCACCCTCACAGGGGACCCCTCCTACAATGAGCAGTTCTTC; CDR3: CASTLTGDPSYNEQFF
D: TRBD1; size: NA; V: TRBV19; J: TRBJ2-4; DNA: TGTGCCAGTAGTGCCGGACAGGGGCAAAACATTCAGTACTTC; CDR3: CASSAGQGQNIQYF
D: NA; size: NA; V: TRBV30; J: TRBJ1-6; DNA: TGTGCCTGGGGTAGGGACTCGACATCACCCCTCCACTTT; CDR3: CAWGRDSTSPLHF
D: NA; size: few; V: TRBV7-2; J: TRBJ2-2; DNA: TGTGCCAGCAGGCCTTCCTGGAACACCGGGGAGCTGTTTTTT; CDR3: CASRPSWNTGELFF
D: NA; size: NA; V: TRBV7-2; J: TRBJ1-5; DNA: TGTGCCAGCAGCTTAGACCCGGATCAGCCCCAGCATTTT; CDR3: CASSLDPDQPQHF
D: NA; size: NA; V: TRBV5-6; J: TRBJ2-5; DNA: TGTGCCAGCAGCTTGGGCAGGGAAGAGACCCAGTACTTC; CDR3: CASSLGREETQYF
D: TRBD2; size: few; V: TRBV6-5; J: TRBJ2-1; DNA: TGTGCCAGCAGAACGACTAGCGGGGTCAACAATGAGCAGTTCTTC; CDR3: CASRTTSGVNNEQFF
D: TRBD1; size: few; V: TRBV4-1; J: TRBJ2-1; DNA: TGCGCCAGCAGCCAAGAATCCGGCAGGGGGACGAATGAGCAGTTCTTC; CDR3: CASSQESGRGTNEQFF
D: TRBD1; size: NA; V: TRBV5-6; J: TRBJ2-4; DNA: TGTGCCAGCAGCTTGGTTGGGACAGAAAACATTCAGTACTTC; CDR3: CASSLVGTENIQYF
D: NA; size: NA; V: TRBV7-2; J: TRBJ1-1; DNA: TGTGCCAGCAGCTTAGTAGTAGTCAGGGCGAACACTGAAGCTTTCTTT; CDR3: CASSLVVVRANTEAFF
D: NA; size: few; V: TRBV5-1; J: TRBJ1-1; DNA: TGCGCCAGCAGCTTGGTGGACAGCCACCCGACGGCTTTCTTT; CDR3: CASSLVDSHPTAFF
D: NA; size: few; V: TRBV25-1; J: TRBJ2-7; DNA: TGTGCCAGCAGTGAATTGTCTGGAGGCCCCAGTAACTACGAGCAGTACTTC; CDR3: CASSELSGGPSNYEQYF
D: TRBD2; size: NA; V: TRBV10-2; J: TRBJ2-1; DNA: TGCGCCAGCAGTGCCTCTGAAGCGGGGGGGCAGAATGAGCAGTTCTTC; CDR3: CASSASEAGGQNEQFF
D: NA; size: NA; V: TRBV5-4; J: TRBJ2-3; DNA: TGTGCCAGCAGCGAAACAGCCCACACAGATACGCAGTATTTT; CDR3: CASSETAHTDTQYF
D: NA; size: NA; V: TRBV7-6; J: TRBJ1-4; DNA: TGTGCCAGCAGCCCCAGTTTGGTGGATAATGAAAAACTGTTTTTT; CDR3: CASSPSLVDNEKLFF
D: NA; size: few; V: TRBV28; J: TRBJ2-7; DNA: TGTGCCAGCTCGGCACGGCCCTCCTACGAGCAGTACTTC; CDR3: CASSARPSYEQYF
D: NA; size: NA; V: TRBV7-2; J: TRBJ2-3; DNA: TGTGCCAGCAGCCCGTTGGACGCCTCAGATACGCAGTATTTT; CDR3: CASSPLDASDTQYF
D: TRBD1; size: NA; V: TRBV4-1; J: TRBJ1-5; DNA: TGCGCCAGCAGCCTCTTGGACAGGGCGGATCAGCCCCAGCATTTT; CDR3: CASSLLDRADQPQHF
D: TRBD2; size: NA; V: TRBV6-6; J: TRBJ2-6; DNA: TGTGCCATCCCCAGGGAGGGTTCTGGGGCCAACGTCCTGACTTTC; CDR3: CAIPREGSGANVLTF
D: TRBD1; size: few; V: TRBV7-9; J: TRBJ1-1; DNA: TGTGCCAGCAGCGACAGGGTGAACACTGAAGCTTTCTTT; CDR3: CASSDRVNTEAFF
D: NA; size: few; V: TRBV7-9; J: TRBJ2-2; DNA: TGTGCCAGCATCCAGGCCTACGCCGGGGAGCTGTTTTTT; CDR3: CASIQAYAGELFF
D: NA; size: many; V: TRBV29-1; J: TRBJ1-1; DNA: TGCAGCGGTGGGGGTCATGGCACTGAAGCTTTCTTT; CDR3: CSGGGHGTEAFF
D: NA; size: few; V: TRBV19; J: TRBJ2-7; DNA: TGTGCCAGTAGTACAAGCGATCGCGGACGTTTGTACTTC; CDR3: CASSTSDRGRLYF
D: NA; size: NA; V: TRBV7-9; J: TRBJ2-3; DNA: TGTGCCAGCAGCTATGGGCGGAGTGGCACAGATACGCAGTATTTT; CDR3: CASSYGRSGTDTQYF
D: NA; size: many; V: TRBV2; J: TRBJ2-7; DNA: TGTGCCAGCAGTGAAGGGGGGGCTCGGGCTCCGGAGCAGTACTTC; CDR3: CASSEGGARAPEQYF
D: TRBD1; size: few; V: TRBV19; J: TRBJ2-7; DNA: TGTGCCAGTAGTATAGCCGGACAGGGAATCTACGAGCAGTACTTC; CDR3: CASSIAGQGIYEQYF
D: TRBD1; size: NA; V: TRBV18; J: TRBJ2-1; DNA: TGTGCCAGCTCACCCCCGGGACAGGGGGATGGTAGGCAGTTCTTC; CDR3: CASSPPGQGDGRQFF
D: NA; size: NA; V: TRBV4-1; J: TRBJ1-2; DNA: TGCGCCAGCAGCCTCACAGACAGTGGCGGCTACACCTTC; CDR3: CASSLTDSGGYTF
D: NA; size: NA; V: TRBV4-3; J: TRBJ1-3; DNA: TGCGCCAGCAGCCAAGATGGTCCGACAAGCAGCTCTGGAAACACCATATATTTT; CDR3: CASSQDGPTSSSGNTIYF
D: NA; size: NA; V: TRBV5-3; J: TRBJ1-5; DNA: TGTGCCAGAAGCTTGCAAGGTACTCAGCCCCAGCATTTT; CDR3: CARSLQGTQPQHF
D: NA; size: many; V: TRBV5-6; J: TRBJ2-1; DNA: TGTGCCAGCAGCTTCTTAGACAATGAGCAGTTCTTC; CDR3: CASSFLDNEQFF
D: TRBD1; size: few; V: TRBV7-9; J: TRBJ2-7; DNA: TGTGCCAGCGGAAGGACAGGGGAAGTAAACGAGCAGTACTTC; CDR3: CASGRTGEVNEQYF
D: NA; size: NA; V: TRBV2; J: TRBJ2-1; DNA: TGTGCCAGCAGTGAAGGGACAGAGCAGTTCTTC; CDR3: CASSEGTEQFF
D: NA; size: NA; V: TRBV7-8; J: TRBJ2-7; DNA: TGTGCCAGCAGCTTAAGAATTACAGGGACCGGGCTGGGGGAGCAGTACTTC; CDR3: CASSLRITGTGLGEQYF
D: NA; size: NA; V: TRBV7-2; J: TRBJ1-1; DNA: TGTGCCAGCAGCTTAGCAGCGGGGGCAAACGCTGAAGCTTTCTTT; CDR3: CASSLAAGANAEAFF
D: NA; size: few; V: TRBV7-2; J: TRBJ2-1; DNA: TGTGCCAGCAGCTCAGTCGGGTCCACCTACAATGAGCAGTTCTTC; CDR3: CASSSVGSTYNEQFF
D: NA; size: few; V: TRBV20-1; J: TRBJ2-1; DNA: TGCAGTGCTAGTCGAAATGAGCAGTTCTTC; CDR3: CSASRNEQFF